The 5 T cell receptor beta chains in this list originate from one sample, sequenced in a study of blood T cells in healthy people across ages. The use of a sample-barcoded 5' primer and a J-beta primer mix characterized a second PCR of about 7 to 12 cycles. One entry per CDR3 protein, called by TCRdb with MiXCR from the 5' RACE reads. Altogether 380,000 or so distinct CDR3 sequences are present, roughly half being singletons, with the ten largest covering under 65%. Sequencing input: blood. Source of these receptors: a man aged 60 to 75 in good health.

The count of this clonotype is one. Here the CDR3 reads CASSVGPRNTEAFF. CDR3 DNA sequence: TGTGCCAGCAGCGTGGGACCCCGGAACACTGAAGCTTTCTTT. The rearrangement uses TRBV7-9 and TRBJ1-1, with D possibly matching TRBD1 (5 bases). CDR1 is SEHNR, CDR2 FQNEAQ, per germline (reference sequence). This CDR3 spans 14 amino acids. V was pared by 5 bases and J by 1 base, with 11 bases between. The full variable domain, rest sourced from reference TRBV7-9 and TRBJ1-1, is DTGVSQNPRHKITKRGQNVTFRCDPISEHNRLYWYRQTLGQGPEFLTYFQNEAQLEKSRLLSDRFSAERPKGSFSTLEIQRTEQGDSAMYLCASSVGPRNTEAFFGQGTRLTVV.

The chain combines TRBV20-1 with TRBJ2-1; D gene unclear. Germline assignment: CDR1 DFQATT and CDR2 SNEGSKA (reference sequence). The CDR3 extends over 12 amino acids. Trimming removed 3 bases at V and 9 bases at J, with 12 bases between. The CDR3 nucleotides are TGCAGTGCTAGGCTCCCCGCGAGTGAGCAGTTCTTC. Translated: CSARLPASEQFF.

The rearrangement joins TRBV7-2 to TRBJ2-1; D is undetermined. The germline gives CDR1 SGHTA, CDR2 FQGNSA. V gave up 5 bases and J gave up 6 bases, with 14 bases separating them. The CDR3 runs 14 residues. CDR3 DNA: TGTGCCAGCAGCCCCTCCTCGAACCTCAATGAGCAGTTCTTC. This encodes CASSPSSNLNEQFF. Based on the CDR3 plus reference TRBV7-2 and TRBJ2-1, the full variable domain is GAGVSQSPSNKVTEKGKDVELRCDPISGHTALYWYRQSLGQGLEFLIYFQGNSAPDKSGLPSDRFSAERTGGSVSTLTIQRTQQEDSAVYLCASSPSSNLNEQFFGPGTRLTVL.

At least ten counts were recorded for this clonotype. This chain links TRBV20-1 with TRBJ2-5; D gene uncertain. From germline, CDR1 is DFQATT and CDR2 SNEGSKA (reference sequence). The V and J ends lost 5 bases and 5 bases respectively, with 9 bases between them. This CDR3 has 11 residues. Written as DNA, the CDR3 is TGCAGTGCTCCGGTCGGGGAGACCCAGTACTTC. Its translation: CSAPVGETQYF.

The CDR3 sequence is CASSWEKRGSSGTQYF. The CDR3 DNA sequence: TGCGCCAGCAGCTGGGAGAAGCGGGGGTCCTCGGGGACCCAGTACTTC. This chain connects TRBV5-1 to TRBJ2-5; 8 nucleotides align to TRBD2. Per the germline V gene, CDR1 is SGHRS and CDR2 is YFSETQ. With V trimmed by 3 bases and J by 7 bases, 14 bases remained unmatched. The CDR3 contains 16 residues.